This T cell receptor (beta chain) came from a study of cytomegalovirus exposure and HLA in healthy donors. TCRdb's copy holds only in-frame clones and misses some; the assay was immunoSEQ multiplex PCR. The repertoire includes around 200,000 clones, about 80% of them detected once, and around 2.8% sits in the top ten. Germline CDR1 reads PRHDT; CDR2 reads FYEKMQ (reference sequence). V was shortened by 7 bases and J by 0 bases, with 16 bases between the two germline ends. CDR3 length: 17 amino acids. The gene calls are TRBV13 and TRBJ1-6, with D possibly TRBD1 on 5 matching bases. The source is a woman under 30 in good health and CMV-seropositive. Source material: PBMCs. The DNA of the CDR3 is TGTGCCAGCACCGAAATCGGGGGGAGCTCCTATAATTCACCCCTCCACTTT. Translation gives CASTEIGGSSYNSPLHF. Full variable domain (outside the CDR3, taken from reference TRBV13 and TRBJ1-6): AAGVIQSPRHLIKEKRETATLKCYPIPRHDTVYWYQQGPGQDPQFLISFYEKMQSDKGSIPDRFSAQQFSDYHSELNMSSLELGDSALYFCASTEIGGSSYNSPLHFGNGTRLTVT.